The sequence of this TCR beta chain was determined in a study of cytomegalovirus exposure and HLA in healthy donors. Use of 60 Vbeta and 13 Jbeta primers characterized the PCR. Libraries were prepared by immunoSEQ multiplex PCR; TCRdb keeps only in-frame clonotypes and omits some of them. The data hold approximately 74,000 clones, with around four fifths observed a single time. Study outcomes and limitations: Later on, analysis showed that most CMV-associated TCR beta chains appeared to be HLA-restricted.

To note about this clone: The antigen is not known.

The germline V gene encodes CDR1 SGHRS and CDR2 YFSETQ. Trimming took off 4 bases at V and 0 bases at J, with 13 bases between the two ends. This CDR3 contains 16 residues. The specimen sequenced was PBMCs. The receptor's source is a man in his forties in good health and CMV-seronegative. The chain has TRBV5-1 and TRBJ1-4; possible D gene TRBD1, 5 bases. CDR3 DNA sequence: TGCGCCAGCAGCGTGAACTCGGGGGCAACTAATGAAAAACTGTTTTTT. Translating it yields CASSVNSGATNEKLFF. The full variable domain, in which reference TRBV5-1 and TRBJ1-4 provide the parts outside the CDR3, is KAGVTQTPRYLIKTRGQQVTLSCSPISGHRSVSWYQQTPGQGLQFLFEYFSETQRNKGNFPGRFSGRQFSNSRSEMNVSTLELGDSALYLCASSVNSGATNEKLFFGSGTQLSVL.